This entry lists 7 T cell receptor beta chains sequenced from one sample in a study of OX40 agonist ivuxolimab in advanced cancers. Repertoires were generated with immunoSEQ multiplex PCR, while TCRdb's copy carries only in-frame clones and drops some. This sample has 35,000 to 50,000 clones, with approximately 83% found just once. Sequencing used CD4+ or CD8+ T cells sorted from blood, obtained in a trial of the OX40 agonist ivuxolimab. The receptor set was obtained from an adult with an advanced solid tumor such as melanoma, head and neck, liver or kidney cancer.

Regarding this clone: Because the CDR3 is missing its conserved closing phenylalanine or tryptophan, this is likely a read error. The limits of the CDR3 on the DNA are not certain, so only TCRdb's listed CDR3 is given. The chain employs TRBV5-1 and TRBJ1-6; the table names TRBD1, a call not compared with the DNA. CDR1 is SGHRS, CDR2 YFSETQ, per germline. The CDR3 adds up to 12 amino acids, both ends counted. CDR3: CASSPGQGFPAR.

J is TRBJ2-3 and V is TRBV6-1; TRBD2 matches 9 bases. Losses at the gene ends were 10 bases for V and 5 bases for J; bases not matched to a gene: 10. This CDR3 comprises 14 residues. Germline V gene data show CDR1 as MNHNS and CDR2 as SASEGT. This CDR3 is CATHGGGAGDTQYF. The CDR3 DNA reads TGTGCCACTCATGGCGGGGGGGCCGGAGATACGCAGTATTTT.

This clone was found a few times. V usage is TRBV19 and J usage is TRBJ2-3, with TRBD2 matching 14 bases. CDR3 size: 16 residues. After removal of 5 bases from V and 6 bases from J, the junction contained 7 bases not matched to a gene. The V gene's germline CDR1 is LNHDA and CDR2 SQIVND (reference sequence). The CDR3 bases are TGTGCCAGTAGTCCGAGACTAGCGGGGGGGCCGGATACGCAGTATTTT. The encoded protein is CASSPRLAGGPDTQYF.

The V call is TRBV2, the J call TRBJ1-4, with 7 bases identical to TRBD1. Unmatched junction bases numbered 9, after V lost 9 bases and J lost 8 bases. The CDR3 sequence is 13 residues long. Germline V gene data show CDR1 as SNHLY and CDR2 as FYNNEI. The CDR3 sequence is CASVDREEEKLFF. DNA for the CDR3: TGTGCCAGTGTAGACAGGGAAGAAGAAAAACTGTTTTTT.

V usage is TRBV9 and J usage is TRBJ2-1; possibly TRBD1 for D (5 bases). The CDR3 length is 13 residues. The germline V gene has CDR1 SGDLS and CDR2 YYNGEE. Deletions cut 3 bases from V and 9 bases from J, with 13 bases between. CDR3 DNA: TGTGCCAGCAGCGCGCGCAGGGCTAGTGAGCAGTTCTTC. Translated, it gives CASSARRASEQFF.

The chain joins TRBV7-8 to TRBJ1-2; TRBD1 matches 12 bases. The CDR3 sequence is 14 residues long. Germline V CDR1 and CDR2: SGHVS, FQNEAQ. The trim removed 5 bases at V and 7 bases at J, leaving 5 bases unmatched. The CDR3 loop is CASSPGTGGSGYTF. DNA for the CDR3: TGTGCCAGCAGCCCCGGGACAGGGGGCAGTGGCTACACCTTC.

The chain links TRBV28 to TRBJ1-5; D is unresolved. V was clipped by 7 bases and J by 1 base, with 5 bases between them. CDR3 length: 12 amino acids. The V gene's germline CDR1 is MDHEN and CDR2 SYDVKM. The CDR3, as DNA: TGTGCCAGCAAAGTAAGCAATCAGCCCCAGCATTTT. Its protein is CASKVSNQPQHF.